This entry lists 21 T cell receptor beta chains sequenced from one sample in a study of blood T cell repertoires in COVID-19 (dated by TCRdb to 2019 to 2021). Library generation was performed with the immunoSEQ multiplex PCR assay. TCRdb provides this immuneACCESS table in a form limited to in-frame rearrangements. Some clones are lacking; in checked studies, under half of them reflect an unresolved V gene, and why the rest are absent is not known. The sample table shows 150,000 to 190,000 clones, and approximately 85% are seen once. Jointly, the top ten make up under 8.5% of the sample. Sequenced: peripheral blood. Every receptor here comes from an older woman with COVID-19, enrolled during active disease.

A single count supports this clone. The rearrangement links TRBV7-2 to TRBJ2-7; D perhaps matches TRBD2 (5 bases). From germline, CDR1 is SGHTA and CDR2 FQGNSA. The CDR3 is made up of 15 amino acids. The V end lost 1 base, the J end lost 6 bases, and 16 bases lay between the germline ends. This chain's CDR3 is CASSLDFRKTSEQYV. CDR3 in DNA: TGTGCCAGCAGCTTAGACTTCAGAAAAACTAGCGAGCAGTACGTC.

The chain uses TRBV6-1 and TRBJ1-1, with a weak D call TRBD1 (5 bases). CDR3 length: 15 residues. V gave up 2 bases and J gave up 1 base, with 11 bases separating them. The germline gives CDR1 MNHNS, CDR2 SASEGT. The CDR3 here is CASSESAGGNTEAFF. CDR3 sequence (DNA): TGTGCCAGCAGTGAAAGTGCGGGGGGGAACACTGAAGCTTTCTTT.

As concerns this clone: A junction end diverges from the germline sequence, so it may reflect a read error. The chain joins TRBV5-4 to TRBJ2-1, with 9 bases lining up with TRBD2. There are 12 residues in the CDR3. Looked up from germline, CDR1 is SGHNT and CDR2 is YYREEE (reference sequence). CDR3 sequence: CASSSVSGRRVF. Written as DNA, the CDR3 is TGTGCCAGCAGTTCCGTTAGCGGGAGAAGGGTCTTC.

Of note for this clone: This sample includes further DNA sequences coding for the same CDR3. The chain employs TRBV5-1 and TRBJ1-1; weak D call: TRBD1 (5 bases). Deletions cut 0 bases from V and 4 bases from J, with 10 bases between. The CDR3 covers 14 residues. Germline lookup yields CDR1 SGHRS and CDR2 YFSETQ. This CDR3 is CASSLVGGGTEAFF. In DNA form, the CDR3 reads TGCGCCAGCAGCTTGGTCGGGGGAGGCACTGAAGCTTTCTTT.

The chain has TRBV6-5 and TRBJ2-7, with a weak D call TRBD2 (6 bases). Germline lookup yields CDR1 MNHEY and CDR2 SVGAGI. The CDR3 runs 13 residues. Deletions cut 5 bases from V and 1 base from J, with 9 bases between. CDR3 sequence: CASSRGGSYEQYV. The CDR3 region has the DNA TGTGCCAGCAGTCGGGGAGGTTCCTACGAGCAGTACGTC.

This chain uses TRBV11-2 with TRBJ1-5; 9 bases map to TRBD1. The germline V gene has CDR1 SGHAT and CDR2 FQNNGV. V was clipped by 1 base and J by 4 bases; unmatched bases: 8. The CDR3 runs to 17 residues. CDR3 coding DNA: TGTGCCAGCAGCTTAGTAGGGACAGGGAACGGAAATCAGCCCCAGCATTTT. Residues: CASSLVGTGNGNQPQHF.

This clone appeared a few times. The chain is built from TRBV7-9 and TRBJ2-2; 8 bases are shared with TRBD1. The CDR3 is 12 residues long. CDR1 SEHNR and CDR2 FQNEAQ come from the germline V gene (reference sequence). V dropped 6 bases and J dropped 15; count of bases not matched to a gene: 9. CDR3 in DNA: TGTGCCAGCAGTCCCGGGAGACAGGGGATGTTTTTT. Encoded protein: CASSPGRQGMFF. Based on the CDR3 plus reference TRBV7-9 and TRBJ2-2, the full variable domain is DTGVSQNPRHKITKRGQNVTFRCDPISEHNRLYWYRQTLGQGPEFLTYFQNEAQLEKSRLLSDRFSAERPKGSFSTLEIQRTEQGDSAMYLCASSPGRQGMFFGEGSRLTVL.

The chain links TRBV29-1 to TRBJ1-1; TRBD1 is a possible D gene (6 bases). V lost 7 bases, J lost 0 bases, and 9 bases lay in between. Looked up from germline, CDR1 is SQVTM and CDR2 is ANQGSEA. CDR3 length equals 12 residues. CDR3: CSAGQLNTEAFF. CDR3 coding DNA: TGCAGCGCCGGACAGCTGAACACTGAAGCTTTCTTT.

In DNA, the CDR3 is TGTGCCAGTATTGCCCCGGTATTCAGGGGGCGAGGAACTGAAGCTTTCTTT. This sequence encodes CASIAPVFRGRGTEAFF. The chain employs TRBV19 and TRBJ1-1, with 8 bases identical to TRBD1. This CDR3 has 17 amino acids. Trimming cost V 7 bases and J 5 bases; bases outside gene matches: 18. Germline V gene data show CDR1 as LNHDA and CDR2 as SQIVND (reference sequence).

This rearrangement joins TRBV28 to TRBJ1-5; 10 nucleotides agree with TRBD1. The V gene end was trimmed by 6 bases and the J gene end by 8 bases; junction bases not matched to a gene: 10. This CDR3 is built from 15 residues. Germline CDR1 MDHEN, CDR2 SYDVKM. CDR3 nucleotides: TGTGCCAGCAGGCCGACAGGGGGCCTTAATGAGCCCCAGCATTTT. It codes for CASRPTGGLNEPQHF.

V usage is TRBV5-1 and J usage is TRBJ1-2; 11 nucleotides align to TRBD1. This CDR3 comprises 14 residues. The germline V gene encodes CDR1 SGHRS and CDR2 YFSETQ. Trimming at V came to 4 bases and at J to 2 bases, leaving 1 base not matched to a gene. The CDR3 region has the DNA TGCGCCAGCAGCGGGACAGGGGGAAACTATGGCTACACCTTC. This gives the protein CASSGTGGNYGYTF.

Only one count was recorded for this clone. The rearrangement joins TRBV5-4 to TRBJ2-7; D possibly corresponds to TRBD1 (6 bases). Germline V gene sequence: CDR1 SGHNT, CDR2 YYREEE (reference sequence). The CDR3 runs to 13 residues. Trimming left V 2 bases short and J 7 bases short, with 13 bases between. The CDR3 DNA sequence: TGTGCCAGCAGCTTAGCTACAGGGTCGGAGCAGTACGTC. Translation: CASSLATGSEQYV.

The J gene is TRBJ2-3, the V gene TRBV6-1; TRBD2 matches at 7 bases. Germline V lookup: CDR1 MNHNS, CDR2 SASEGT. J lost 1 base, V lost 3 bases, and 7 bases had no gene match. This CDR3 has 16 amino acids. Here the CDR3 reads CASSEGLTSGTDTQYF. CDR3 in DNA: TGTGCCAGCAGTGAGGGACTAACCTCCGGCACAGATACGCAGTATTTT.

This clone was found many times. This chain links TRBV15 with TRBJ2-1, with 9 positions matching TRBD2. The V segment lost 0 bases and the J segment 6 bases; nucleotides outside the gene matches: 9. Germline lookup yields CDR1 LNHNV and CDR2 YYDKDF (reference sequence). This CDR3 has 17 residues. The CDR3 spells CATSRDLARGGFNEQFF. Here the CDR3 DNA reads TGTGCCACCAGCAGAGATCTAGCGCGGGGGGGATTCAATGAGCAGTTCTTC.

The chain links TRBV5-1 to TRBJ1-1; 8 nucleotides line up with TRBD1. V shed 6 bases, J shed 0 bases, and the junction held 7 bases outside the gene matches. This CDR3 contains 15 residues. CDR1 is SGHRS and CDR2 is YFSETQ in the germline V gene. The chain's CDR3 is CASTPRGLLNTEAFF. As DNA, the CDR3 is TGCGCCAGCACCCCCAGGGGGCTATTGAACACTGAAGCTTTCTTT.

V usage is TRBV3-1 (or the pseudogene TRBV3-2) and J usage is TRBJ2-2; 7 nucleotides align to TRBD2. Germline CDR1 and CDR2: LGHDT and YNNKEL (reference sequence). Trimming cost V 0 bases and J 2 bases; bases outside gene matches: 6. This CDR3 region has 17 residues. CDR3 amino acids: CASSQDGGRGNTGELFF. In DNA form, the CDR3 reads TGTGCCAGCAGCCAAGACGGGGGGAGAGGAAACACCGGGGAGCTGTTTTTT.

The rearrangement links TRBV3-1 (or the pseudogene TRBV3-2) to TRBJ1-2; D call uncertain. The CDR3 covers 14 residues. V was shortened by 2 bases and J by 1 base, with 8 bases between the two germline ends. The germline V gene encodes CDR1 LGHDT and CDR2 YNNKEL (reference sequence). The CDR3 is CASSQFRLNYGYTF. CDR3 bases: TGTGCCAGCAGCCAATTTCGTCTTAACTATGGCTACACCTTC.

The CDR3 DNA sequence: TGTGCCAGCAGCTCCAACAGGGGGGGGAATCAGCCCCAGCATTTT. Its protein product is CASSSNRGGNQPQHF. J is TRBJ1-5 and V is TRBV7-9; 8 positions match TRBD1. The CDR3 runs to 15 residues. From germline, CDR1 is SEHNR and CDR2 FQNEAQ (reference sequence). Unmatched junction bases numbered 6, after V lost 4 bases and J lost 4 bases. The complete variable domain, with remaining parts taken from reference TRBV7-9 and TRBJ1-5, reads DTGVSQNPRHKITKRGQNVTFRCDPISEHNRLYWYRQTLGQGPEFLTYFQNEAQLEKSRLLSDRFSAERPKGSFSTLEIQRTEQGDSAMYLCASSSNRGGNQPQHFGDGTRLSIL.

This chain uses TRBV5-1 with TRBJ1-1; D may be TRBD1 (5 bases). The CDR3 extends over 14 amino acids. Looked up from germline, CDR1 is SGHRS and CDR2 is YFSETQ. V was shortened by 3 bases and J by 3 bases, with 12 bases between the two germline ends. The CDR3: CASSYYGGDTEAFF. CDR3 sequence (DNA): TGCGCCAGCAGCTACTACGGGGGTGACACTGAAGCTTTCTTT.

The chain links TRBV12-3 or TRBV12-4 to TRBJ2-7; a possible D gene is TRBD2 (5 bases). Between the trimmed V and J ends, which lost 11 bases and 3 bases, there was a span of 17 bases. CDR3 size: 13 residues. The CDR3 loop reads CARHRDTNYEQYV. For the CDR3, the DNA is TGTGCCCGTCACCGGGATACCAACTACGAGCAGTACGTC.

CDR3 residues: CASRRQGAQPQHF. The DNA of the CDR3 is TGTGCCAGCAGACGACAGGGGGCTCAGCCCCAGCATTTT. V usage is TRBV6-5 and J usage is TRBJ1-5, with TRBD1 matching 10 bases. V shed 6 bases, J shed 6 bases, and the junction held 2 bases outside the gene matches. The germline CDR1 and CDR2 sequences are MNHEY and SVGAGI. The CDR3 has 13 amino acids.